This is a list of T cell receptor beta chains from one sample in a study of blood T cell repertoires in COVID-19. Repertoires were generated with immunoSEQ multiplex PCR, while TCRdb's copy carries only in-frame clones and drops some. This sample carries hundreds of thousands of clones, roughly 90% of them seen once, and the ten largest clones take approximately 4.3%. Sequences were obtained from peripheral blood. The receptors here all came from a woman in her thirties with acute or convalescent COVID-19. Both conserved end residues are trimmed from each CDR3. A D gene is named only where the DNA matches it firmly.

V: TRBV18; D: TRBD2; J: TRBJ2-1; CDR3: ASSPQTSGGYGSYNEQF
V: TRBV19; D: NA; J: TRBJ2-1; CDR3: ASRSVNEQF
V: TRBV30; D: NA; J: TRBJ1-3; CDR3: AGYVSRGEPGNTIY
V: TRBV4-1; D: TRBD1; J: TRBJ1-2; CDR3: ASSQATEGQRYGYT
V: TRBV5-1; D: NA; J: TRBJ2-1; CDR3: ASSPRVFDNEQF
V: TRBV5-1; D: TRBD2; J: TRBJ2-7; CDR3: ASSLVHGGVNEQY
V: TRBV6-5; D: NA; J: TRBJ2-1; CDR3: ASSYSHNNEQF
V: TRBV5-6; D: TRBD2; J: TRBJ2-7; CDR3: ASSLIGRGVSYEQY
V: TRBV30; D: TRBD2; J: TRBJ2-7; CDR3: ASASSGGYYEQY
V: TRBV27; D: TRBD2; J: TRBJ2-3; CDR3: ASSSLRTSGGAGTDTQY
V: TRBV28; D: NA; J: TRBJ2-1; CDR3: ASSYAGTGSINEQF
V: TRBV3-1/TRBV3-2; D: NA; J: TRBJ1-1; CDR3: ASSQTAGMNTEAF
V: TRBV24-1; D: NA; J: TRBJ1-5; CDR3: ATTRTGRQPQH
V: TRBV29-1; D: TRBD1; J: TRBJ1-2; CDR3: SVEDRRQGAIAYGYT
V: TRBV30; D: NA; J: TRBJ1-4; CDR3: AWGAQPTNEKLF
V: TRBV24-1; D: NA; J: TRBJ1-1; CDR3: ATSGGPRTEAF
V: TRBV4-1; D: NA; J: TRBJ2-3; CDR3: ASSQDPPGASTDTQY
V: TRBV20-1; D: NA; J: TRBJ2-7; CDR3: SARSRGEQY
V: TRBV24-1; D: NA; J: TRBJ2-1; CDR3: ATSDYGWGSEQF
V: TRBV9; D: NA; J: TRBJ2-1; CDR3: ASSVSSSYNEQF
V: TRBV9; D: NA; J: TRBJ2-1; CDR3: ASSVTKTGIHNEQF
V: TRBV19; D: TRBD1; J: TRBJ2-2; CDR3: ASSSRQGAVGELF
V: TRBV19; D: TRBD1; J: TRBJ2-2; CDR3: ASSTPGGTFANTGELF
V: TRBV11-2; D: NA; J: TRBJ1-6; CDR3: ASSITQTGFSPLH
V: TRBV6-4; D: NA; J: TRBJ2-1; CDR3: ASRRGPRYNEQF
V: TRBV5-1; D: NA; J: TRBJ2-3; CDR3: ASGPYADTQY
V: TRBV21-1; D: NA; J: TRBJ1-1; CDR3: ASSFGLRQENTEAF
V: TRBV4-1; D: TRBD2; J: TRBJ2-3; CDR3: ASSHRLAPLDTQY
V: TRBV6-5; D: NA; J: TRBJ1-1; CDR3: ASSLSRAGGTEAF
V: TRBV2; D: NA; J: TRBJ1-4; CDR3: ATRQVHNEKLF
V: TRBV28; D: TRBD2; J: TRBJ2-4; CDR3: ASSPRTSDIQY
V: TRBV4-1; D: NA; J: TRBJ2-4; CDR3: ASSQAPSGLGDIQY
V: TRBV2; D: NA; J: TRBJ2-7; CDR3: ASSDWRTYEQY
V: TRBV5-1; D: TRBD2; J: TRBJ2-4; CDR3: ASFTPTTSGGAWSKNIQY